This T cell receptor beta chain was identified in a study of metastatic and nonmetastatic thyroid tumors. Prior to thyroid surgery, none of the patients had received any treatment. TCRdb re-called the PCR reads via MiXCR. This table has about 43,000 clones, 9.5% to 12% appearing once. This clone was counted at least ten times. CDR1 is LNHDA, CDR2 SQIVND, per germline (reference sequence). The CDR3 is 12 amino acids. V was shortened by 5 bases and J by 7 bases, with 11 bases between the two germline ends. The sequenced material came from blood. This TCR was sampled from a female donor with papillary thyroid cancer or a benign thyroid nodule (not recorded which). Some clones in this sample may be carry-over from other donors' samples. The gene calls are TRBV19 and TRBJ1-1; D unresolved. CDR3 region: CASSPRTLEAFF. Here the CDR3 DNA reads TGTGCCAGTAGTCCCCGGACCCTTGAAGCTTTCTTT.